The rows below give T cell receptor beta chains drawn from one sample of a study of control samples from healthy donors and cancer patients. Some clones are missing from TCRdb's copy, which holds only in-frame ones; the method was immunoSEQ multiplex PCR. The sample contains approximately 130,000 clones, approximately 90% of which appear only once. Material: blood. All receptors derive from a man between 25 and 39 years old in good health. Each CDR3 is given with its conserved first and last residue. D genes are given only for firm matches. Size is stated for part of the rows, as once, few or many counts, or as a class when the clone is expanded.

j_call: TRBJ1-1
clone_size: .
v_call: TRBV29-1
d_call: .
cdr3_aa: CSVGENTEAFF
cdr3_nt: TGCAGCGTTGGTGAGAACACTGAAGCTTTCTTT

j_call: TRBJ1-5
clone_size: .
v_call: TRBV15
d_call: TRBD1
cdr3_aa: CATSRSSGTGIQPQHF
cdr3_nt: TGTGCCACCAGCAGATCCTCGGGGACAGGGATCCAGCCCCAGCATTTT

j_call: TRBJ1-3
clone_size: .
v_call: TRBV12-5
d_call: .
cdr3_aa: CASGLPRPGNTIYF
cdr3_nt: TGTGCTAGTGGTTTGCCTAGGCCTGGAAACACCATATATTTT

j_call: TRBJ1-5
clone_size: .
v_call: TRBV30
d_call: .
cdr3_aa: CAWTLGLGSNQPQHF
cdr3_nt: TGTGCCTGGACTCTCGGGCTGGGGAGCAATCAGCCCCAGCATTTT

j_call: TRBJ2-1
clone_size: .
v_call: TRBV2
d_call: TRBD1
cdr3_aa: CASSWTGNEQFF
cdr3_nt: TGTGCCAGCAGTTGGACAGGCAATGAGCAGTTCTTC

j_call: TRBJ1-3
clone_size: .
v_call: TRBV11-2
d_call: TRBD1
cdr3_aa: CASSAGQGASGNTIYF
cdr3_nt: TGTGCCAGCAGCGCCGGACAGGGGGCCTCTGGAAACACCATATATTTT

j_call: TRBJ1-4
clone_size: .
v_call: TRBV5-1
d_call: TRBD1
cdr3_aa: CASSSGQGSEKLFF
cdr3_nt: TGCGCCAGCAGCTCGGGACAGGGGAGTGAAAAACTGTTTTTT

j_call: TRBJ1-5
clone_size: .
v_call: TRBV19
d_call: .
cdr3_aa: CASRQQRNQPQHF
cdr3_nt: TGTGCCAGTAGGCAACAGAGAAATCAGCCCCAGCATTTT

j_call: TRBJ1-5
clone_size: .
v_call: TRBV6-5
d_call: .
cdr3_aa: CASSWLGGQPQHF
cdr3_nt: TGTGCCAGCAGTTGGCTGGGCGGGCAGCCCCAGCATTTT

j_call: TRBJ2-7
clone_size: .
v_call: TRBV7-3
d_call: .
cdr3_aa: CASSLTGAAYEQYF
cdr3_nt: TGTGCCAGCAGCTTAACGGGGGCCGCCTACGAGCAGTACTTC

j_call: TRBJ1-1
clone_size: .
v_call: TRBV29-1
d_call: TRBD1
cdr3_aa: CSVDTGGATEAFF
cdr3_nt: TGCAGCGTTGACACAGGGGGCGCGACTGAAGCTTTCTTT

j_call: TRBJ1-5
clone_size: .
v_call: TRBV2
d_call: TRBD1
cdr3_aa: CASSEEWTGVILGNQPQHF
cdr3_nt: TGTGCCAGCAGTGAGGAGTGGACAGGGGTCATTTTGGGAAATCAGCCCCAGCATTTT

j_call: TRBJ2-5
clone_size: .
v_call: TRBV5-4
d_call: .
cdr3_aa: CASSRSLAQSQETQYF
cdr3_nt: TGTGCCAGCAGCCGGTCCCTAGCCCAGTCCCAAGAGACCCAGTACTTC

j_call: TRBJ1-4
clone_size: few
v_call: TRBV7-2
d_call: TRBD1
cdr3_aa: CASSLVTGATNEKLFF
cdr3_nt: TGTGCCAGCAGCTTAGTGACAGGGGCAACTAATGAAAAACTGTTTTTT

j_call: TRBJ1-2
clone_size: .
v_call: TRBV2
d_call: .
cdr3_aa: CASSVGNLYGYTF
cdr3_nt: TGTGCCAGCAGTGTGGGAAACTTGTATGGCTACACCTTC

j_call: TRBJ2-2
clone_size: .
v_call: TRBV24-1
d_call: .
cdr3_aa: CATSDGVNTGELFF
cdr3_nt: TGTGCCACCAGTGATGGTGTGAACACCGGGGAGCTGTTTTTT

j_call: TRBJ1-6
clone_size: .
v_call: TRBV18
d_call: .
cdr3_aa: CASSPGARSPLHF
cdr3_nt: TGTGCCAGCTCACCGGGGGCTAGGTCACCCCTCCACTTT

j_call: TRBJ1-2
clone_size: .
v_call: TRBV9
d_call: .
cdr3_aa: CASSNRGGPRYGYTF
cdr3_nt: TGTGCCAGCAGCAACCGCGGGGGCCCGAGATATGGCTACACCTTC

j_call: TRBJ1-5
clone_size: once
v_call: TRBV7-8
d_call: .
cdr3_aa: CASSLVGEPGGVAQHF
cdr3_nt: TGTGCCAGCAGCTTAGTGGGGGAGCCGGGGGGCGTTGCCCAGCATTTT

j_call: TRBJ1-2
clone_size: .
v_call: TRBV5-6
d_call: .
cdr3_aa: CASSLVRFNYGYTF
cdr3_nt: TGTGCCAGCAGCTTGGTACGATTTAACTATGGCTACACCTTC

j_call: TRBJ1-1
clone_size: .
v_call: TRBV9
d_call: .
cdr3_aa: CASSGLGRGDTEAFF
cdr3_nt: TGTGCCAGCAGCGGCCTGGGGAGGGGGGACACTGAAGCTTTCTTT

j_call: TRBJ2-6
clone_size: .
v_call: TRBV29-1
d_call: .
cdr3_aa: CSARQDSGANVLTF
cdr3_nt: TGCAGCGCACGACAGGACTCTGGGGCCAACGTCCTGACTTTC

j_call: TRBJ2-3
clone_size: .
v_call: TRBV5-1
d_call: TRBD1
cdr3_aa: CASSFETGGSTDTQYF
cdr3_nt: TGCGCCAGCAGCTTCGAGACAGGGGGTAGCACAGATACGCAGTATTTT

j_call: TRBJ1-5
clone_size: .
v_call: TRBV3-1/TRBV3-2
d_call: .
cdr3_aa: CASSQGQPYNQPQHF
cdr3_nt: TGTGCCAGCAGCCAAGGGCAGCCATACAATCAGCCCCAGCATTTT

j_call: TRBJ1-1
clone_size: .
v_call: TRBV18
d_call: TRBD1
cdr3_aa: CASSPSLGQGNTEAFF
cdr3_nt: TGTGCCAGCTCACCAAGTCTTGGACAGGGGAACACTGAAGCTTTCTTT

j_call: TRBJ1-1
clone_size: .
v_call: TRBV27
d_call: TRBD1
cdr3_aa: CASKFSTGGDTEAFF
cdr3_nt: TGTGCCAGCAAATTCTCGACAGGGGGGGACACTGAAGCTTTCTTT

j_call: TRBJ1-1
clone_size: .
v_call: TRBV7-2
d_call: TRBD1
cdr3_aa: CASSVQGAGLNTEAFF
cdr3_nt: TGTGCCAGCAGCGTACAGGGGGCCGGTTTAAACACTGAAGCTTTCTTT

j_call: TRBJ1-5
clone_size: .
v_call: TRBV3-1/TRBV3-2
d_call: .
cdr3_aa: CASSQGVGGGQPQHF
cdr3_nt: TGTGCCAGCAGCCAGGGAGTCGGTGGGGGGCAGCCCCAGCATTTT

j_call: TRBJ1-2
clone_size: .
v_call: TRBV3-1/TRBV3-2
d_call: TRBD1
cdr3_aa: CASRRGQGNYGYTF
cdr3_nt: TGTGCCAGCAGGAGGGGACAGGGAAACTATGGCTACACCTTC

j_call: TRBJ1-5
clone_size: .
v_call: TRBV30
d_call: .
cdr3_aa: CAWSGGLDQPQHF
cdr3_nt: TGTGCCTGGAGCGGGGGCCTTGATCAGCCCCAGCATTTT

j_call: TRBJ2-2
clone_size: .
v_call: TRBV11-2
d_call: TRBD2
cdr3_aa: CASSLRAERGRTGELFF
cdr3_nt: TGTGCCAGCAGCTTACGGGCCGAGCGGGGGCGAACCGGGGAGCTGTTTTTT

j_call: TRBJ1-1
clone_size: .
v_call: TRBV12-3/TRBV12-4
d_call: .
cdr3_aa: CASSSGAQAFF
cdr3_nt: TGTGCCAGCAGTTCGGGGGCGCAGGCTTTCTTT

j_call: TRBJ1-6
clone_size: .
v_call: TRBV7-9
d_call: TRBD1
cdr3_aa: CASSLGQTNSPLHF
cdr3_nt: TGTGCCAGCAGCTTGGGACAGACTAATTCACCCCTCCACTTT

j_call: TRBJ2-3
clone_size: once
v_call: TRBV24-1
d_call: .
cdr3_aa: CATSPNLGDTQYF
cdr3_nt: TGTGCCACCAGTCCCAACCTAGGGGATACGCAGTATTTT

j_call: TRBJ2-1
clone_size: .
v_call: TRBV13
d_call: TRBD2
cdr3_aa: CASSRTSPSYNEQFF
cdr3_nt: TGTGCCAGCAGTCGGACTAGTCCGTCCTACAATGAGCAGTTCTTC

j_call: TRBJ2-1
clone_size: .
v_call: TRBV24-1
d_call: TRBD1
cdr3_aa: CATTPGQGNEQFF
cdr3_nt: TGTGCCACCACCCCCGGACAGGGCAATGAGCAGTTCTTC

j_call: TRBJ2-1
clone_size: .
v_call: TRBV5-1
d_call: .
cdr3_aa: CASSHAGTGSYNEQFF
cdr3_nt: TGCGCCAGCAGCCACGCAGGGACGGGGTCCTACAATGAGCAGTTCTTC

j_call: TRBJ1-1
clone_size: .
v_call: TRBV6-5
d_call: .
cdr3_aa: CASSPLPTGNTEAFF
cdr3_nt: TGTGCCAGCAGTCCCCTCCCGACCGGGAACACTGAAGCTTTCTTT

j_call: TRBJ2-7
clone_size: .
v_call: TRBV4-1
d_call: TRBD2
cdr3_aa: CASSQTSGAFYEQYF
cdr3_nt: TGCGCCAGCAGCCAAACGAGCGGGGCGTTCTACGAGCAGTACTTC